These T cell receptor beta chains were read from a single sample in a study of blood T cell repertoires in COVID-19. Repertoires were generated with immunoSEQ multiplex PCR, while TCRdb's copy carries only in-frame clones and drops some. The table has roughly 80,000 clones, 81% seen once. Sequencing used peripheral blood. The receptor set was obtained from a man older than 75 with acute or convalescent COVID-19. CDR3s include the opening cysteine and the closing phenylalanine or tryptophan. A D gene is named only where the DNA matches it firmly.

CDR3 protein	V gene	CDR3 length	D gene
CASSRLQGAGYGYTF	TRBV2	15	TRBD1
CASSLGHGTSGGYNEQFF	TRBV13	18	TRBD2
CASRPGQGFQPQHF	TRBV2	14	TRBD1
CASSERQAYNEQFF	TRBV9	14	NA
CASRSWTSGKYEQYF	TRBV27	15	TRBD2
CASKQGARTEAFF	TRBV18	13	TRBD1
CASSLGEAKNNEQFF	TRBV7-9	15	NA
CSVGVGPEAFF	TRBV29-1	11	NA
CASASEWGGISPLHF	TRBV5-1	15	NA
CASSLVSYEQYF	TRBV12-3/TRBV12-4	12	NA
CASSPLLAGGGDTQYF	TRBV7-2	16	TRBD2
CASSPTGARGYTF	TRBV18	13	TRBD1
CASSLVGSDTQYF	TRBV11-2	13	NA
CASSFSRTSGRSVDEQFF	TRBV27	18	TRBD2
CASSRGTSPYNEQFF	TRBV4-3	15	TRBD2
CASSQDPRAGKAYNEQFF	TRBV23-1	18	NA
CASSLGQPNNEQFF	TRBV5-1	14	NA